This T cell receptor (beta chain) was sequenced for a study of blood T cell repertoires in COVID-19. Study in general: There were acute and convalescent COVID-19 samples, and they came from the United States, Italy and Spain.

The protocol was immunoSEQ multiplex PCR, while the TCRdb copy is restricted to in-frame clones and leaves out a portion. This table has around 190,000 clones, about 70% appearing once. The CDR3 loop spans 14 amino acids. V gave up 5 bases and J gave up 5 bases; unmatched junction bases: 5. Germline CDR1 ENHRY, CDR2 SYGVKD. Sequences were obtained from peripheral blood. The sequence was obtained from a woman in her fifties or sixties with active or convalescent COVID-19. The rearrangement uses TRBV10-3 and TRBJ1-5, with 8 bases identical to TRBD1. The CDR3 loop is CAISRGQGDQPQHF. CDR3 DNA sequence: TGTGCCATCAGTCGAGGACAGGGCGATCAGCCCCAGCATTTT.